A single sample is the source of the 22 T cell receptor beta chains below, sequenced in a study of human T cells and chemical hapten exposure. Unfractionated whole blood was the source from which total RNA was extracted. The library attached unique molecular identifiers to individual cDNA molecules. TCRdb reanalysed the reads using MiXCR and keeps one entry per CDR3 protein. The sample records about 120,000 distinct CDR3 sequences, about 7.7% being singletons. The sample taken for sequencing was whole blood. These receptor sequences come from a human donor in good health. Some clones in this sample may be carry-over from other donors' samples.

This chain uses TRBV4-3 with TRBJ2-7, with 7 bases aligning to TRBD2. Germline values: CDR1 LGHNA, CDR2 YSLEER. This CDR3 is built from 15 residues. V gave up 2 bases and J gave up 0 bases; unmatched junction bases: 4. The CDR3 loop reads CASSQSSGGSYEQYF. The DNA for the CDR3 is TGCGCCAGCAGCCAATCTAGCGGAGGCTCCTACGAGCAGTACTTC.

This clonotype was counted at least ten times. The V gene is TRBV19, the J gene TRBJ1-2; tentatively, D is TRBD1 (5 bases). This CDR3 is built from 13 residues. CDR1 and CDR2 (germline): LNHDA, SQIVND (reference sequence). The V gene lost 10 bases and the J gene lost 0 bases, with 12 bases spanning the gap. The CDR3 reads CATATVANYGYTF. Here the CDR3 DNA reads TGTGCCACCGCGACAGTAGCTAACTATGGCTACACCTTC.

The gene calls are TRBV6-2 or TRBV6-3 and TRBJ2-3, with 9 bases identical to TRBD2. The CDR3 has 16 residues. Germline V gene data show CDR1 as MNHEY and CDR2 as SVGEGT. J was trimmed by 2 bases and V by 4 bases; bases with no gene match: 7. CDR3 sequence (DNA): TGTGCCAGCAGTTCACGGCGGGGGGGAATCACAGATACGCAGTATTTT. Translation: CASSSRRGGITDTQYF.

The chain recombines TRBV25-1 with TRBJ2-3; D possibly matches TRBD1 or TRBD2 (5 bases each). Trimming left V 8 bases short and J 2 bases short, with 14 bases between. Germline CDR1 and CDR2: MGHDK and SYGVNS. This CDR3 contains 14 residues. In DNA, the CDR3 is TGTGCCAGCCGCGCCGGGGCGTCCACAGATACGCAGTATTTT. It codes for CASRAGASTDTQYF.

This clonotype has just a few counts. The genes are TRBV7-9 and TRBJ2-1; TRBD2 matches 8 bases. V lost 2 bases, J lost 7 bases, and 4 bases stayed unmatched. This CDR3 is built from 14 residues. Germline V gives CDR1 SEHNR, CDR2 FQNEAQ (reference sequence). CDR3 bases: TGTGCCAGCAGCTTACTAGCGGGCCGTAATGAGCAGTTCTTC. Its protein product is CASSLLAGRNEQFF.

This clonotype came up a few times. V and J are TRBV19 and TRBJ2-4, with 7 bases aligning to TRBD2. The germline V gene has CDR1 LNHDA and CDR2 SQIVND (reference sequence). The length of the CDR3 is 13 residues. Germline trimming cut 3 bases from V and 7 bases from J; bases unmatched to any gene: 3. The CDR3 bases are TGTGCCAGTAGTATCCGGGGGGAGAACATTCAGTACTTC. Protein sequence: CASSIRGENIQYF. Using reference TRBV19 and TRBJ2-4 for the parts outside the CDR3, the full variable domain is DGGITQSPKYLFRKEGQNVTLSCEQNLNHDAMYWYRQDPGQGLRLIYYSQIVNDFQKGDIAEGYSVSREKKESFPLTVTSAQKNPTAFYLCASSIRGENIQYFGAGTRLSVL.

Only a few counts were recorded for this clonotype. The V call is TRBV12-3 or TRBV12-4, the J call TRBJ1-1, with D uncertain. Trimming stripped 0 bases from V and 1 base from J, with 6 bases between. The CDR3 spans 14 residues. CDR3 residues: CASSLALQNTEAFF. CDR3 bases: TGTGCCAGCAGTTTAGCGCTCCAGAACACTGAAGCTTTCTTT.

The table lists this clonotype with a few counts. The chain couples TRBV5-4 to TRBJ2-2, with a weak D call TRBD2 (5 bases). V lost 2 bases and J lost 6, with 8 bases in between. Germline values: CDR1 SGHNT, CDR2 YYREEE (reference sequence). CDR3 length: 13 amino acids. The CDR3 protein is CASSFEGPGELFF. CDR3 DNA: TGTGCCAGCAGCTTTGAGGGCCCCGGGGAGCTGTTTTTT.

This clonotype has more than one count but fewer than ten. The V gene is TRBV20-1, the J gene TRBJ2-1; the match to TRBD2 covers 13 bases. The length of the CDR3 is 15 residues. Germline lookup yields CDR1 DFQATT and CDR2 SNEGSKA (reference sequence). J gave up 4 bases and V 7 bases, and 7 bases lay outside the gene matches. The CDR3 spells CSGKPGLAGYNEQFF. CDR3 DNA sequence: TGCAGTGGGAAACCGGGACTAGCGGGATACAATGAGCAGTTCTTC.

DNA for the CDR3: TGTGCCAGCAGCTTAGAGATTAACACCGGGGAGCTGTTTTTT. Its translation: CASSLEINTGELFF. The chain uses TRBV11-2 and TRBJ2-2; D gene uncertain. The CDR3 contains 14 residues. The V gene's germline CDR1 is SGHAT and CDR2 FQNNGV. Trimming took off 0 bases at V and 2 bases at J, with 4 bases between the two ends.

This clonotype was found many times. CDR3 sequence reads: CASSPSLAGARSEQFF. The CDR3 coding sequence is TGTGCCAGCAGCCCCAGCCTAGCGGGGGCTCGCAGTGAGCAGTTCTTC. This chain uses TRBV6-5 with TRBJ2-1; 10 nucleotides align to TRBD2. This CDR3 has 16 amino acids. The germline V gene encodes CDR1 MNHEY and CDR2 SVGAGI. V lost 6 bases, J lost 9 bases, and 14 bases stayed unmatched.

This clonotype was detected ten times or more. The rearrangement joins TRBV20-1 to TRBJ1-1, with D hard to call. CDR3 size: 12 residues. From germline, CDR1 is DFQATT and CDR2 SNEGSKA (reference sequence). The germline V and J ends were trimmed by 7 bases and 6 bases, with 15 bases remaining between them. The CDR3 region is CSGKRVASEAFF. Written as DNA, the CDR3 is TGCAGTGGGAAAAGGGTAGCTTCTGAAGCTTTCTTT.

This clonotype was seen only a few times. The V and J genes are TRBV7-9 and TRBJ1-1; a weak D match, TRBD1 (5 bases). CDR1 SEHNR and CDR2 FQNEAQ come from the germline V gene (reference sequence). This CDR3 has 16 amino acids. V lost 5 bases to trimming and J lost 1 base, with 17 bases between them. CDR3 DNA: TGTGCCAGCAGCCTTAGGTCGGGACGGGAGAACACTGAAGCTTTCTTT. Protein: CASSLRSGRENTEAFF.

This clonotype has only a few counts. The chain couples TRBV15 to TRBJ2-4; D might be TRBD1 (6 bases). This CDR3 spans 16 amino acids. V was cut by 1 base and J by 0 bases, with 10 bases left in between. In germline, CDR1 is LNHNV, CDR2 YYDKDF (reference sequence). CDR3 amino acids: CATSRGEGVAKNIQYF. In DNA, the CDR3 is TGTGCCACCAGCAGAGGAGAGGGGGTAGCCAAAAACATTCAGTACTTC.

This clonotype was observed at least ten times. The chain combines TRBV12-3 or TRBV12-4 with TRBJ2-2, with 7 bases fitting TRBD1. Trimming at V came to 2 bases and at J to 0 bases, leaving 3 bases not matched to a gene. This CDR3 region has 16 residues. The CDR3 is CASSLPGQTNTGELFF. The DNA for the CDR3 is TGTGCCAGCAGTTTACCGGGACAGACGAACACCGGGGAGCTGTTTTTT.

This clonotype was seen at least ten times. V usage is TRBV5-6 and J usage is TRBJ1-1, with D maybe TRBD1 (5 bases). CDR1 is SGHDT and CDR2 is YYEEEE in the germline V gene. The length of the CDR3 is 17 residues. Trimming took 4 bases from V and 7 from J, leaving 26 bases between them. The CDR3 region has the DNA TGTGCCAGCAGCCTGAGACCTGTCCCGGGACGGGGGAGTGAAGCTTTCTTT. Translated: CASSLRPVPGRGSEAFF.

This clonotype was counted ten times or more. This sequence joins TRBV10-3 and TRBJ1-5; no definite D call. The V end was cut by 2 bases, the J end by 6 bases, with 5 bases between. CDR1 is ENHRY, CDR2 SYGVKD, per germline. The CDR3 spans 12 residues. CDR3 protein: CAISEGGQPQHF. CDR3 sequence (DNA): TGTGCCATCAGTGAGGGCGGTCAGCCCCAGCATTTT.

In its sample, this clonotype was seen many times. V gene TRBV6-1 combines with J gene TRBJ1-2, with D maybe TRBD1 (5 bases). Germline CDR1 and CDR2: MNHNS and SASEGT. The V gene lost 3 bases and the J gene lost 2 bases, with 13 bases spanning the gap. The CDR3 has 15 amino acids. CDR3: CASSDQPTENYGYTF. CDR3 DNA sequence: TGTGCCAGCAGTGACCAACCGACAGAAAACTATGGCTACACCTTC.

This clonotype was counted between two and nine times. CDR3 amino acids: CASSLQGQGGDQPQHF. CDR3 nucleotide sequence: TGTGCCAGCAGTTTGCAAGGACAGGGCGGCGATCAGCCCCAGCATTTT. V is TRBV12-3 or TRBV12-4 and J is TRBJ1-5, with 8 bases lining up with TRBD1. The length of the CDR3 is 16 residues. Losses at the gene ends were 3 bases for V and 5 bases for J; bases not matched to a gene: 9.

The rearrangement uses TRBV5-1 and TRBJ2-1; 8 bases map to TRBD1. Trimming cost V 4 bases and J 0 bases; bases outside gene matches: 3. Germline loops: CDR1 SGHRS, CDR2 YFSETQ. The CDR3 extends over 15 amino acids. CDR3 nucleotides: TGCGCCAGCAGCACAGGACAGGGCTCCTACAATGAGCAGTTCTTC. This sequence encodes CASSTGQGSYNEQFF.

The chain links TRBV7-2 to TRBJ2-3; D is ambiguous. Germline V gene lookup returns CDR1 SGHTA and CDR2 FQGNSA. Trimming took 5 bases from V and 5 from J, leaving 23 bases between them. This CDR3 is built from 17 residues. The CDR3 DNA follows: TGTGCCAGCAGCCCTAGAGGATTTACCCCTTCGCTAGATACGCAGTATTTT. This gives the protein CASSPRGFTPSLDTQYF.

This chain links TRBV13 with TRBJ2-7, with 9 bases lining up with TRBD1. The CDR3 covers 14 residues. The J segment lost 7 bases and the V segment lost 0 bases, leaving 4 bases of the junction unmatched. The germline V gene encodes CDR1 PRHDT and CDR2 FYEKMQ (reference sequence). The CDR3, as DNA: TGTGCCAGCAGCTTAGGACAGGGGGCGCAGGAGCAGTACTTC. It is translated as CASSLGQGAQEQYF.